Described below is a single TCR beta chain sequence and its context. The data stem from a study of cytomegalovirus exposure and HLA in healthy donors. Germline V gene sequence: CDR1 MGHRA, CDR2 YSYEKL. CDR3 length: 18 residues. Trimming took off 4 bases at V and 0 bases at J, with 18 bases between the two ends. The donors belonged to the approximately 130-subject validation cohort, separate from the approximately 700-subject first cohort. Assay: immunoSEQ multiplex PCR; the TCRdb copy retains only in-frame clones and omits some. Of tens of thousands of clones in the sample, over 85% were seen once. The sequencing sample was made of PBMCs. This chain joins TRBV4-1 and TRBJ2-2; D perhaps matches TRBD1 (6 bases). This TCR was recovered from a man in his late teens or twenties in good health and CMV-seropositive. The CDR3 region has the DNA TGCGCCAGCAGCCTTAGGACAGCGAGAATGACGAACACCGGGGAGCTGTTTTTT. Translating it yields CASSLRTARMTNTGELFF.